The source of this T cell receptor beta chain is a study of T cells in Graves' hyperthyroidism and ophthalmopathy. This clonotype has at least ten counts. The CDR3 loop spans 15 amino acids. V lost 8 bases and J 2 bases, leaving 16 bases between the germline ends. Germline V gene sequence: CDR1 MNHEY, CDR2 SVGAGI. From RNA transcripts, TCR beta CDR3 regions were amplified. When the TCR CDR3 underwent first-round RT-PCR, the HTBI primer set was used. Via MiXCR, TCRdb re-called the multiplex PCR reads, giving one row per CDR3 protein. The sample carries roughly 93,000 distinct CDR3 sequences, 35% to 45% recorded once.

The chain uses TRBV6-5 and TRBJ1-3, with a possible D match to TRBD1 (5 bases). Source material: peripheral blood or thyroid tissue (not recorded which). The sequence derives from a woman aged 25 to 39 with Graves' hyperthyroidism. The CDR3 loop is CASSGGSGAGNTIYF. Here the CDR3 DNA reads TGTGCCAGCTCTGGGGGTTCTGGTGCTGGAAACACCATATATTTT.